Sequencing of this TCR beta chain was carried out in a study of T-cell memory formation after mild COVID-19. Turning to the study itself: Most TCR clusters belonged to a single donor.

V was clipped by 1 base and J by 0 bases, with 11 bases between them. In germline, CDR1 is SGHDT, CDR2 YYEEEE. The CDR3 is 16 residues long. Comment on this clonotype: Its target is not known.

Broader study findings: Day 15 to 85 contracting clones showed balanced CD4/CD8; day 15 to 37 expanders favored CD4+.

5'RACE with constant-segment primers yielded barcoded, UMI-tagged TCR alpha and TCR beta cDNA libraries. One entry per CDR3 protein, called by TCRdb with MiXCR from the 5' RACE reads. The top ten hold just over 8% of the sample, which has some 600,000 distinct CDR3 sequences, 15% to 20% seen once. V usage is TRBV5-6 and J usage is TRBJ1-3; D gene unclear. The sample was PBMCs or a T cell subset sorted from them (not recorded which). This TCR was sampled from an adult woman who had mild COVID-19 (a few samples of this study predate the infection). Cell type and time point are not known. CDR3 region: CASSLYREDSGNTIYF. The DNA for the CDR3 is TGTGCCAGCAGCTTGTATAGAGAAGACTCTGGAAACACCATATATTTT.